One and the same sample provided the 5 T cell receptor beta chains below, sequenced in a study of cytotoxic CD8 clonotypes in ibrutinib-treated CLL (dated by TCRdb to about 2021). Per the publication, the time point label means: approximately 11 months on ibrutinib. Library preparation used the immunoSEQ multiplex PCR assay. Imported from immuneACCESS, the table was reduced by TCRdb to in-frame sequences with V and J called. These copies leave out some clones; in studies compared against another copy, an unresolved V gene accounts for under half, and the cause of the remainder is not known. Present in this sample are some 93,000 clones, more than 75% of which were seen just once. The top ten constitute 25% to 35% of the sample. This material consisted of PBMCs, taken after 12 months of ibrutinib treatment. The source of these receptors is a human donor with chronic lymphocytic leukemia.

The V and J genes are TRBV6-1 and TRBJ1-5; the D gene is possibly TRBD1 (5 bases). Germline-derived CDR1 and CDR2 are MNHNS and SASEGT. Trimming left V 7 bases short and J 3 bases short, with 16 bases between. The CDR3 spans 15 residues. The CDR3 spells CASTGGSGNNQPQHF. CDR3 DNA: TGTGCCAGCACCGGAGGTTCAGGGAACAATCAGCCCCAGCATTTT.

The CDR3 is CASSLVGGETTEAFF. The CDR3 DNA follows: TGTGCCAGCAGCTTAGTTGGGGGGGAGACCACTGAAGCTTTCTTT. V usage is TRBV7-2 and J usage is TRBJ1-1, with a possible D match to TRBD1 (5 bases). This CDR3 contains 15 residues. Germline V gene lookup returns CDR1 SGHTA and CDR2 FQGNSA. Trimming shortened V by 1 base and J by 4 bases, and 13 bases separated the two germline ends.

The genes are TRBV30 and TRBJ1-2, with 10 bases lining up with TRBD1. CDR3 length: 14 residues. V was clipped by 4 bases and J by 2 bases; unmatched bases: 4. Germline loops: CDR1 GTSNPN, CDR2 SVGIG (reference sequence). This chain's CDR3 is CAWTGQGGNYGYTF. CDR3 nucleotides: TGTGCCTGGACTGGACAGGGGGGAAACTATGGCTACACCTTC. Drawing the rest from reference TRBV30 and TRBJ1-2, the complete variable domain is SQTIHQWPATLVQPVGSPLSLECTVEGTSNPNLYWYRQAAGRGLQLLFYSVGIGQISSEVPQNLSASRPQDRQFILSSKKLLLSDSGFYLCAWTGQGGNYGYTFGSGTRLTVV.

The V call is TRBV5-8, the J call TRBJ1-6; TRBD1 matches 7 bases. V trimming: 4 bases; J trimming: 4 bases; junction bases outside the gene matches: 2. CDR3 length: 14 residues. Germline CDR1 is SGHTS and CDR2 is YDEGEE. The CDR3 region is CASSPGQYNSPLHF. DNA for the CDR3: TGTGCCAGCAGCCCGGGACAGTATAATTCACCCCTCCACTTT. Together with reference TRBV5-8 and TRBJ1-6, the CDR3 gives the full variable domain: EAGVTQSPTHLIKTRGQQATLRCSPISGHTSVYWYQQALGLGLQFLLWYDEGEERNRGNFPPRFSGRQFPNYSSELNVNALELEDSALYLCASSPGQYNSPLHFGNGTRLTVT.

The chain has TRBV18 and TRBJ1-4; D may be TRBD1 (5 bases). V gave up 1 base and J gave up 3 bases, with 6 bases separating them. This CDR3 is 14 amino acids long. The germline CDR1 and CDR2 sequences are KGHSH and LQKENI. The CDR3 DNA follows: TGTGCCAGCTCACCACAGGGACCTAATGAAAAACTGTTTTTT. Translated, it gives CASSPQGPNEKLFF.